The subject of this entry is one TCR beta chain. This CDR3 has 14 residues. Per germline, CDR1 SGHRS and CDR2 YFSETQ. Trimming left V 7 bases short and J 2 bases short, with 14 bases between. The 5'RACE template-switching step produced TCR cDNA and added a universal primer site and UMIs. Using its own MiXCR run on the 5' RACE reads, TCRdb lists one record per CDR3 protein. The sample holds 100,000 to 150,000 distinct CDR3 sequences, 13% to 15% seen once. The data are from a study of T cells after yellow fever vaccination. The sequence was obtained from a man younger than 30 who received the YFV17D yellow fever vaccine. Specimen: CD8+ T cells sorted from PBMCs, collected 5 days after the yellow fever booster vaccination. The rearrangement joins TRBV5-1 to TRBJ2-3, with D uncertain. The CDR3 DNA reads TGCGCCAGCGGCCCGGCCAGGCTCACAGATACGCAGTATTTT. Protein sequence: CASGPARLTDTQYF.